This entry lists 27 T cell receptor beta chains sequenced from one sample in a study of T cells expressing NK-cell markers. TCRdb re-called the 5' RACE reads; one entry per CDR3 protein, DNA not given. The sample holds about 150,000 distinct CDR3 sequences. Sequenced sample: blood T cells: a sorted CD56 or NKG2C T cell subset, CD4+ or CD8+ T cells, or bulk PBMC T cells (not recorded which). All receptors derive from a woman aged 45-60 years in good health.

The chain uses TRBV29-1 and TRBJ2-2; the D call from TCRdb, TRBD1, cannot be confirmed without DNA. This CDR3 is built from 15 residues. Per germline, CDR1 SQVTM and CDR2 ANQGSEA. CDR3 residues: CSVEGDRGNTGELFF.

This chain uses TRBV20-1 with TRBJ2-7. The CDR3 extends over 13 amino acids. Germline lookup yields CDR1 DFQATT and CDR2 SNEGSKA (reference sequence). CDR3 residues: CSASDEYSYEQYF.

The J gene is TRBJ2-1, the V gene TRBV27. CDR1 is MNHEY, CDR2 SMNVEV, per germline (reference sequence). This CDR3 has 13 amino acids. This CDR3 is CASSGLSYNEQFF.

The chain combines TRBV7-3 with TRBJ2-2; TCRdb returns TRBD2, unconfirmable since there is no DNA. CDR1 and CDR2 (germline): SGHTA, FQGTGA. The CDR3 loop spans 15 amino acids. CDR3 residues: CASSSAGTKAGELFF. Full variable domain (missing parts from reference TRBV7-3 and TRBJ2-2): GAGVSQTPSNKVTEKGKYVELRCDPISGHTALYWYRQSLGQGPEFLIYFQGTGAADDSGLPNDRFFAVRPEGSVSTLKIQRTERGDSAVYLCASSSAGTKAGELFFGEGSRLTVL.

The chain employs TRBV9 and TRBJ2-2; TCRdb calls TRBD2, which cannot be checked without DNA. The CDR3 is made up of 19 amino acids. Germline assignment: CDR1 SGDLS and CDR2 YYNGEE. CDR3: CASSGPGLAGIANTGELFF.

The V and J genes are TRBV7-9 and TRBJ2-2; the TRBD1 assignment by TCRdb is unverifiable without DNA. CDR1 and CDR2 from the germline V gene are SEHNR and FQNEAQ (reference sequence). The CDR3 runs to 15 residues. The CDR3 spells CASSDRDRHPGELFF.

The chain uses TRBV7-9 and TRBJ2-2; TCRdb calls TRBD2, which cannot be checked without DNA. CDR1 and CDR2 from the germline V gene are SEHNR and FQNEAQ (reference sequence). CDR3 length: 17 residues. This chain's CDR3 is CASSILAGPERAGELFF.

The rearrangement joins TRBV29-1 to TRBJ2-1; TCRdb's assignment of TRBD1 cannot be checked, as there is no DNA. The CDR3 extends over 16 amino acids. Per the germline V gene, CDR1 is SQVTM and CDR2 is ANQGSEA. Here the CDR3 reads CSVDPPGQSSYNEQFF.

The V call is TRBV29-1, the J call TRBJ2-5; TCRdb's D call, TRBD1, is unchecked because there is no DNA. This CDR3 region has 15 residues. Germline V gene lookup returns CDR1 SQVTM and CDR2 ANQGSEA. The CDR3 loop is CSVEDPGVLQETQYF.

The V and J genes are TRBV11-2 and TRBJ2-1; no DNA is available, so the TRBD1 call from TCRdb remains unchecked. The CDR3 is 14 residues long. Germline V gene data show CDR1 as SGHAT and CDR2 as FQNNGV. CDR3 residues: CASSFFRGGNEQFF.

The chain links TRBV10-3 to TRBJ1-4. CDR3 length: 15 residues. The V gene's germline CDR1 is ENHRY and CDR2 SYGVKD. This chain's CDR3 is CATQPELQTNEKLFF.

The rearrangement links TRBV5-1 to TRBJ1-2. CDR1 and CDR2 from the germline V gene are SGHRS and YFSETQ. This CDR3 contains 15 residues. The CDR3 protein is CASSERDFSNYGYTF.

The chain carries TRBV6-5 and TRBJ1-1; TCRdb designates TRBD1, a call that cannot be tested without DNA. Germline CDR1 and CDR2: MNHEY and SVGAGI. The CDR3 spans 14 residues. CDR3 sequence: CASRTGTELTEAFF.

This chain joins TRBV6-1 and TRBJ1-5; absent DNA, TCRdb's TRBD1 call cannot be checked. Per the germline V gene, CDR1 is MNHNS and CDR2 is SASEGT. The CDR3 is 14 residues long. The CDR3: CASTGGVGNQPQHF.

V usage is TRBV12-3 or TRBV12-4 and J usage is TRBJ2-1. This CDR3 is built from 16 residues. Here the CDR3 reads CASSDFEEARYNEQFF.

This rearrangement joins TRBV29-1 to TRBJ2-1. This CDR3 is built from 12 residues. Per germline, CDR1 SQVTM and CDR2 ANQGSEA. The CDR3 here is CSVEVVSNEQFF.

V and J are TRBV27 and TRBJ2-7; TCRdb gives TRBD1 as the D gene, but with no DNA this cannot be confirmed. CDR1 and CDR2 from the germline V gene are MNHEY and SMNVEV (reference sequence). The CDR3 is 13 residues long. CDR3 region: CASSLYAGREQYF.

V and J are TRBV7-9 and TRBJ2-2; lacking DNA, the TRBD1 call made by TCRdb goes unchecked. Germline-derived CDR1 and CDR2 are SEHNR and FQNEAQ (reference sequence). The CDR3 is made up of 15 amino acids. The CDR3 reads CASKVGGQNTGELFF.

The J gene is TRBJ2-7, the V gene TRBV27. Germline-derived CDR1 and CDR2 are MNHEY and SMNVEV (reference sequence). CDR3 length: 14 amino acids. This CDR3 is CASSLSPFGYEQYF.

CDR3 in amino acids: CAISDPGTYGYTF. This chain links TRBV10-3 with TRBJ1-2; TCRdb's D gene call, TRBD1, goes unchecked for lack of DNA. The CDR3 contains 13 residues. Germline V gene lookup returns CDR1 ENHRY and CDR2 SYGVKD.

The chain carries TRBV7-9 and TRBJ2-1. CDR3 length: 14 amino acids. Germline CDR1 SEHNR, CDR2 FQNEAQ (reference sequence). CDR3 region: CASRYLRGRNEQFF.

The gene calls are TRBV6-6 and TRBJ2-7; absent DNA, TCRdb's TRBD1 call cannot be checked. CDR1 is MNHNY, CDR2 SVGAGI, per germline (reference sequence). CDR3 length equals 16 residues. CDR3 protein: CASSLSGGTPSYEQYF.

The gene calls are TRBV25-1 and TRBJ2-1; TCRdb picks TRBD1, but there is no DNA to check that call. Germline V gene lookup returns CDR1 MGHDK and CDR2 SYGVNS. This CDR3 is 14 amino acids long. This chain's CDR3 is CASGWGGSYNEQFF.

The CDR3 here is CASSQRLTGELFF. This sequence joins TRBV4-1 and TRBJ2-2. This CDR3 is 13 amino acids long. In germline, CDR1 is MGHRA, CDR2 YSYEKL.

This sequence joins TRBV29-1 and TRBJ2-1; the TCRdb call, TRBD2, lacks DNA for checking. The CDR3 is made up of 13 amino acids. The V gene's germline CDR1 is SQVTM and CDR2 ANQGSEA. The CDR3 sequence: CSVPREGEILEFF.

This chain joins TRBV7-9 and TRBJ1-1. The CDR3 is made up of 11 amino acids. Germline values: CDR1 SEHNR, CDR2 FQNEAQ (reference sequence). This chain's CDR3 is CASSHGNEAFF.

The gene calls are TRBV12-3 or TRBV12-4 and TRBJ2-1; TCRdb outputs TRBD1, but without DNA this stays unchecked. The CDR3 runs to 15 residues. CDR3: CASSPRQGTYNEQFF.